Listed below are T cell receptor beta chains from one sample, sequenced in a study of T cell changes during pregnancy in multiple sclerosis. The assay was immunoSEQ multiplex PCR, and TCRdb's table has in-frame clones only and misses some. Among some 9,100 clones, more than 75% were seen once, and the ten largest hold about 5.2%. The source material was CD8+ T cells from peripheral blood mononuclear cells, sampled in the first trimester of pregnancy. Receptors were obtained from a female donor in good health, enrolled as a control in a pregnancy study. Each CDR3 is given with its conserved first and last residue. The D gene is left open where the match is weak. Clone sizes are given selectively: once, few, many, or a class where the clone is expanded.

>TRBD1|TRBV6-4|NA|TRBJ2-1
TGTGCCAGCAGTGACAAAGGGGGCGCGTCCAATGAGCAGTTCTTC
CASSDKGGASNEQFF
>NA|TRBV7-8|NA|TRBJ1-3
TGTGCCAGCAGCATCGGGACATCTGGAAACACCATATATTTT
CASSIGTSGNTIYF
>TRBD2|TRBV9|NA|TRBJ2-2
TGTGCCAGCAGCGTAGTGGACCTAGCGGGGTTCGGGGAGCTGTTTTTT
CASSVVDLAGFGELFF
>NA|TRBV14|NA|TRBJ2-7
TGTGCCAGCAGACTCGACAGTTCCTACGAGCAGTACTTC
CASRLDSSYEQYF
>NA|TRBV4-1|NA|TRBJ1-1
TGCGCCAGCAGCCAAGCACGATACACGGGTGAAGCTTTCTTT
CASSQARYTGEAFF
>TRBD1|TRBV2|NA|TRBJ1-6
TGTGCCAGCAGTACGCCCGGGACAGGGGGATTCTTGTACTCACCCCTCCACTTT
CASSTPGTGGFLYSPLHF
>TRBD2|TRBV7-9|NA|TRBJ2-1
TGTGCCAGTTGGGGTTGGACTAGCGGGGGTAATGAGCAGTTCTTC
CASWGWTSGGNEQFF
>TRBD1|TRBV6-4|few|TRBJ1-1
TGTGCCAGCAGTGCTGACGGGACAGGGACTGAAGCTTTCTTT
CASSADGTGTEAFF
>TRBD2|TRBV5-1|NA|TRBJ2-3
TGCGCCAGCAGCTTCGGGAGGAGCACAGATACGCAGTATTTT
CASSFGRSTDTQYF
>NA|TRBV27|NA|TRBJ2-6
TGCGCCAGCTGCAGTAGGGGTTCAGGGGCCAACGTCCTGACTTTC
CASCSRGSGANVLTF
>NA|TRBV5-1|NA|TRBJ2-1
TGCGCCAGTGGAACTAGTGGTACCTACAATGAGCAGTTCTTC
CASGTSGTYNEQFF
>TRBD1|TRBV2|NA|TRBJ2-7
TGTGCCAGCAGGCGCCGGGACAGGGGGCTCTACGAGCAGTACTTC
CASRRRDRGLYEQYF
>TRBD1|TRBV6-6|NA|TRBJ2-5
TGTGCCAGCAGTGGGACAGTAGAAGGAGAGACCCAGTACTTC
CASSGTVEGETQYF
>NA|TRBV19|few|TRBJ1-6
TGTGCCAGTTCACCCAGTATTAACTCCTATAATTCACCCCTCCACTTT
CASSPSINSYNSPLHF
>TRBD2|TRBV28|NA|TRBJ2-3
TGTGCCAGCAGTTTAATGGCTAGCGGGAGGGGAGATACGCAGTATTTT
CASSLMASGRGDTQYF
>NA|TRBV4-1|NA|TRBJ2-1
TGCGCCAGCAGCGCGATTTCTAGCTCCTACAATGAGCAGTTCTTC
CASSAISSSYNEQFF
>NA|TRBV7-3|NA|TRBJ1-1
TGTGCCAGCAGCTTAACCAACCTAGGGAACACTGAAGCTTTCTTT
CASSLTNLGNTEAFF
>NA|TRBV28|NA|TRBJ1-6
TGTGCCAGCAGTTTGGGGCAGGGTTCACCCCTCCACTTT
CASSLGQGSPLHF